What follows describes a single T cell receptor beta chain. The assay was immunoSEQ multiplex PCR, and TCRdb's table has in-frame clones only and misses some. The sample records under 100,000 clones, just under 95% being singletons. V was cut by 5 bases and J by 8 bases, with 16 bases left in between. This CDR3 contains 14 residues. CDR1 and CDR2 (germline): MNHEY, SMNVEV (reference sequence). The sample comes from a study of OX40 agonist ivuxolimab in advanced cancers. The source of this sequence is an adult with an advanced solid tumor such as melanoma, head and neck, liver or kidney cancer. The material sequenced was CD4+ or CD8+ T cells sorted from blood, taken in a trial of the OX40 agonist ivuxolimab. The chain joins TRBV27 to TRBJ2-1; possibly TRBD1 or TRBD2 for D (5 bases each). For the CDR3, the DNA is TGTGCCAGCAGTCCCTTAGGGACGAAGGATGAGCAGTTCTTC. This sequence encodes CASSPLGTKDEQFF.